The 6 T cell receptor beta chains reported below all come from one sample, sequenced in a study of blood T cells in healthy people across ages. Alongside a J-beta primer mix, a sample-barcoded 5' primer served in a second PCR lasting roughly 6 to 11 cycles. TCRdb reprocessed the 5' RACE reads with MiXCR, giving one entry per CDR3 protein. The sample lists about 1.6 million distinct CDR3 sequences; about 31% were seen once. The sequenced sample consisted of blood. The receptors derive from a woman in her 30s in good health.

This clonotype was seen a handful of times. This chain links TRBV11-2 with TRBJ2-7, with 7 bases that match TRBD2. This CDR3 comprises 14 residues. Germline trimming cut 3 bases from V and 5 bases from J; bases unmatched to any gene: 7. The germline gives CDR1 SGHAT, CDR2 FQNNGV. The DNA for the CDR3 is TGTGCCAGCAGCTTCCAGCGGGAAACCGACGAGCAGTACTTC. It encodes CASSFQRETDEQYF.

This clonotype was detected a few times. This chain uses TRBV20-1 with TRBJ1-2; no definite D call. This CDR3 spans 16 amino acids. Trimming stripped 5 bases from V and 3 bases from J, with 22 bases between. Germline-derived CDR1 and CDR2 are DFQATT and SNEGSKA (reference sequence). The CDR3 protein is CSAEPYRKWGDYGYTF. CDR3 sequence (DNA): TGCAGTGCTGAGCCCTACCGAAAGTGGGGTGACTATGGCTACACCTTC.

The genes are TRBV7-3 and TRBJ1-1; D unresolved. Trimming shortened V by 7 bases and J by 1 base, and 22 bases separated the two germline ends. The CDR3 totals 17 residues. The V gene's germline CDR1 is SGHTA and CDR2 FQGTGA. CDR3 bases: TGTGCCAGCAACCTAGATGTACCCGGCGCAGGGAACACTGAAGCTTTCTTT. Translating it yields CASNLDVPGAGNTEAFF. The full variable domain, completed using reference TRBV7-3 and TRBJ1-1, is GAGVSQTPSNKVTEKGKYVELRCDPISGHTALYWYRQSLGQGPEFLIYFQGTGAADDSGLPNDRFFAVRPEGSVSTLKIQRTERGDSAVYLCASNLDVPGAGNTEAFFGQGTRLTVV.

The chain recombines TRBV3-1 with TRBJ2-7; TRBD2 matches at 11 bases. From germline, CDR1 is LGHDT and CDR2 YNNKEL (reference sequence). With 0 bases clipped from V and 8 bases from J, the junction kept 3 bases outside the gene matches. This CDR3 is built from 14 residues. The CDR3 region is CASSQEASGGKQYF. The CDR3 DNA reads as TGTGCCAGCAGCCAAGAGGCTAGCGGGGGGAAGCAGTACTTC.

CDR3 protein: CSARTGFSYEQYF. CDR3 nucleotides: TGCAGTGCTAGGACAGGTTTTTCCTACGAGCAGTACTTC. The chain is built from TRBV20-1 and TRBJ2-7, with TRBD1 as a possible D gene (6 bases). CDR1 and CDR2 (germline): DFQATT, SNEGSKA (reference sequence). V was trimmed by 3 bases and J by 1 base, leaving 10 bases between them. The CDR3 sequence is 13 residues long.

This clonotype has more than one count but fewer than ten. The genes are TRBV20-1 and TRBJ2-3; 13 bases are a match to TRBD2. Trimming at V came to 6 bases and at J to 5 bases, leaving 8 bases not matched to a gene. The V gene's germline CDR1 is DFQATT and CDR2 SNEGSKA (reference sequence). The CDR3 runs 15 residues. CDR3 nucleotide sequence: TGCAGTGCCCTCAGGACTAGCGGGGGCCTAGATACGCAGTATTTT. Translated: CSALRTSGGLDTQYF.